The T cell receptor beta chain under discussion was sequenced for a study of preoperative IRX-2 immunotherapy in early breast cancer. This table comes from immunoSEQ multiplex PCR, and its TCRdb copy is limited to in-frame clones, with some not included. This table has approximately 100,000 clones, roughly 88% appearing once. The treatment denotes: preoperative locoregional IRX-2 cytokine immunotherapy. Patients received preoperative, locoregional IRX-2 cytokine immunotherapy in a phase Ib study. This CDR3 comprises 15 residues. Germline values: CDR1 GTSNPN, CDR2 SVGIG (reference sequence). Trimming cost V 0 bases and J 3 bases; bases outside gene matches: 3.

The material sequenced was tumor tissue, taken after IRX-2 immunotherapy. The origin of this receptor is a human donor with breast cancer. The rearrangement uses TRBV30 and TRBJ2-1, with 9 bases aligning to TRBD2. As DNA, the CDR3 is TGTGCCTGGAGTGTTAGCGGGGGTATCTACAATGAGCAGTTCTTC. Its translation: CAWSVSGGIYNEQFF. The variable domain in full, completed from reference TRBV30 and TRBJ2-1, reads SQTIHQWPATLVQPVGSPLSLECTVEGTSNPNLYWYRQAAGRGLQLLFYSVGIGQISSEVPQNLSASRPQDRQFILSSKKLLLSDSGFYLCAWSVSGGIYNEQFFGPGTRLTVL.